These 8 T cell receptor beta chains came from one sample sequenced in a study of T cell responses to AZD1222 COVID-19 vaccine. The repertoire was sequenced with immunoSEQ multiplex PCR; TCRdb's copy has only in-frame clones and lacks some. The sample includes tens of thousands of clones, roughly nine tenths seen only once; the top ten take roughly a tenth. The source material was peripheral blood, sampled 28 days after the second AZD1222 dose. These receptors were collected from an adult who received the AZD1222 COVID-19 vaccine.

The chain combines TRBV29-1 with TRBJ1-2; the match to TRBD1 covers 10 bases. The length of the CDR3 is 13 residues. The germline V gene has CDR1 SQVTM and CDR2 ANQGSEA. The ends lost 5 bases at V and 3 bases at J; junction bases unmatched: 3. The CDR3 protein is CSVSTGGDYGYTF. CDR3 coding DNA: TGCAGCGTTTCGACAGGGGGCGACTATGGCTACACCTTC. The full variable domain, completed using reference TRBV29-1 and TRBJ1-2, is SAVISQKPSRDICQRGTSLTIQCQVDSQVTMMFWYRQQPGQSLTLIATANQGSEATYESGFVIDKFPISRPNLTFSTLTVSNMSPEDSSIYLCSVSTGGDYGYTFGSGTRLTVV.

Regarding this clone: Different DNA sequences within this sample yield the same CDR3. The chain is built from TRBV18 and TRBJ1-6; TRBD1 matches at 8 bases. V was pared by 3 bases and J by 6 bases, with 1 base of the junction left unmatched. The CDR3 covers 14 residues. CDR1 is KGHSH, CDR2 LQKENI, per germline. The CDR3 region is CASSPDRVNSPLHF. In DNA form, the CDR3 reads TGTGCCAGCTCACCGGACAGGGTTAATTCACCCCTCCACTTT.

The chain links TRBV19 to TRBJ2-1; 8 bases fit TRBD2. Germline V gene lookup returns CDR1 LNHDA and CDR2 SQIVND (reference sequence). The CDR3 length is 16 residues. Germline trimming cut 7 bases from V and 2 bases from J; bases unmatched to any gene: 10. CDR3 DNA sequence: TGTGCCAGTAATCGGGGGGGACTTTGGACCTACAATGAGCAGTTCTTC. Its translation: CASNRGGLWTYNEQFF. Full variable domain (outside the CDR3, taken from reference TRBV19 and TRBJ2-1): DGGITQSPKYLFRKEGQNVTLSCEQNLNHDAMYWYRQDPGQGLRLIYYSQIVNDFQKGDIAEGYSVSREKKESFPLTVTSAQKNPTAFYLCASNRGGLWTYNEQFFGPGTRLTVL.

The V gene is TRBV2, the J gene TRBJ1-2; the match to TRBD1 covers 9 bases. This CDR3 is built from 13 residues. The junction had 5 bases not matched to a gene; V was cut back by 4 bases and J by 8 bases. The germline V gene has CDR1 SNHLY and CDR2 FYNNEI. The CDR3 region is CASSATGGLGYTF. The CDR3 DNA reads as TGTGCCAGCAGTGCCACAGGGGGCCTAGGCTACACCTTC.

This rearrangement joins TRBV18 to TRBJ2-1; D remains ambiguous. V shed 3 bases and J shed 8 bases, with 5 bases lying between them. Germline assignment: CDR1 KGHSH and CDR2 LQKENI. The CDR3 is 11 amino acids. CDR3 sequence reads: CASSPRYEQFF. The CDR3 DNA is TGTGCCAGCTCACCCAGATATGAGCAGTTCTTC.

The CDR3 nucleotides are TGCAGTGCTAGTCGACTAGCGGGCGCAGATACGCAGTATTTT. Encoded protein: CSASRLAGADTQYF. J is TRBJ2-3 and V is TRBV20-1; 10 nucleotides align to TRBD2. CDR3 length: 14 residues. From germline, CDR1 is DFQATT and CDR2 SNEGSKA (reference sequence). J was trimmed by 4 bases and V by 3 bases; bases with no gene match: 4.

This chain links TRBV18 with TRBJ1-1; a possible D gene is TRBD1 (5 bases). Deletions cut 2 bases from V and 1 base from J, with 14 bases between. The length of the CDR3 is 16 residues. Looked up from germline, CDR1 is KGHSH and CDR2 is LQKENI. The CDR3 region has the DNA TGTGCCAGCTCACCAGAGGCAGGGAGGGGGAACACTGAAGCTTTCTTT. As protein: CASSPEAGRGNTEAFF.

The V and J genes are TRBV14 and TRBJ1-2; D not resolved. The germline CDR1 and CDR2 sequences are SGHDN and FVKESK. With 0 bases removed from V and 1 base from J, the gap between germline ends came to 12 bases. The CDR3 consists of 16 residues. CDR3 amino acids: CASSQDLEKFNYGYTF. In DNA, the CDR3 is TGTGCCAGCAGCCAAGATCTAGAGAAATTTAACTATGGCTACACCTTC.